A single T cell receptor beta chain is shown here with its context. The antigen remains unidentified. This record belongs to a study of Ad26.COV2.S vaccination and SARS-CoV-2 variants. Trimming removed 8 bases from V and 5 bases from J, with 14 bases in between. The CDR3 runs 13 residues. Germline V gene sequence: CDR1 MGHRA, CDR2 YSYEKL. Study-wide findings and caveats: Analyses of TCR breadth and depth may have underestimated total T cell responses. Individuals receiving vaccine had higher spike-specific TCR breadth than placebo recipients did. The study found similar non-spike TCR breadth in vaccine and placebo recipients.

The data were produced by immunoSEQ multiplex PCR, yet TCRdb's version contains in-frame clones alone and is incomplete. The sample yields 120,000 to 150,000 clones, more than 80% seen once. This receptor was identified in a human donor who had recovered from COVID-19. The sample in question was peripheral blood, obtained after recovery from COVID-19. The rearrangement links TRBV4-1 to TRBJ2-3; D is ambiguous. This CDR3 reads CASLALDGDTQYF. DNA for the CDR3: TGCGCCAGCCTGGCTCTTGATGGAGATACGCAGTATTTT.